Below, 25 T cell receptor beta chains from the same sample are listed, as sequenced in a study of T cell repertoires in cytomegalovirus infection. TCRdb independently ran MiXCR on the reads; one entry per CDR3 protein. Of around 490,000 distinct CDR3 sequences listed, approximately 25% are singletons. The sample comprised PBMCs. These receptors came from a human donor in good health (CMV status not recorded). Some clones in this sample may be carry-over from other donors' samples.

In this sample, this clonotype turned up a few times. The chain carries TRBV5-1 and TRBJ1-1, with TRBD1 identical over 7 bases. Germline-derived CDR1 and CDR2 are SGHRS and YFSETQ. Trimming removed 1 base from V and 3 bases from J; junction bases left unmatched: 6. This CDR3 is built from 15 residues. The CDR3 nucleotides are TGCGCCAGCAGCTTGTTGCCAGACAGGGACACTGAAGCTTTCTTT. Residues: CASSLLPDRDTEAFF.

Many counts were recorded for this clonotype. V is TRBV10-3 and J is TRBJ1-1; tentative D call: TRBD1 (5 bases). V was shortened by 4 bases and J by 0 bases, with 9 bases between the two germline ends. The CDR3 has 14 amino acids. In germline, CDR1 is ENHRY, CDR2 SYGVKD. CDR3 residues: CAISGGRMNTEAFF. CDR3 coding DNA: TGTGCCATCAGTGGGGGACGGATGAACACTGAAGCTTTCTTT.

This clonotype showed up just a few times. DNA of the CDR3: TGTGCCAGCAGTTTGGGGGGCTTCTACTATGGCTACACCTTC. Protein sequence: CASSLGGFYYGYTF. This chain joins TRBV28 and TRBJ1-2; the D gene is possibly TRBD1 (6 bases). Per the germline V gene, CDR1 is MDHEN and CDR2 is SYDVKM. This CDR3 region has 14 residues. Trimming cost V 3 bases and J 3 bases, with 11 bases left between them.

This clonotype was seen only once. This chain's CDR3 is CASTFLQADTQYF. CDR3 in DNA: TGTGCCAGCACTTTCCTACAGGCAGATACGCAGTATTTT. The chain is built from TRBV28 and TRBJ2-3, with D possibly matching TRBD1 (5 bases). This CDR3 is built from 13 residues. Looked up from germline, CDR1 is MDHEN and CDR2 is SYDVKM. V was pared by 7 bases and J by 4 bases, with 12 bases between.

This clonotype has at least ten counts. The chain employs TRBV7-9 and TRBJ2-7, with 10 bases aligning to TRBD2. Trimming at V came to 5 bases and at J to 1 base, leaving 5 bases not matched to a gene. Germline V gene lookup returns CDR1 SEHNR and CDR2 FQNEAQ (reference sequence). This CDR3 has 15 residues. DNA of the CDR3: TGTGCCAGCAGCCGAGCGGGAGGGGGTTCCTACGAGCAGTACGTC. Encoded protein: CASSRAGGGSYEQYV.

The chain couples TRBV7-2 to TRBJ2-1; D gene unclear. V lost 10 bases to trimming and J lost 2 bases, with 12 bases between them. Germline values: CDR1 SGHTA, CDR2 FQGNSA. CDR3 length: 13 residues. The CDR3 sequence: CATGEPTYNEQFF. CDR3 nucleotide sequence: TGTGCCACTGGGGAACCCACCTACAATGAGCAGTTCTTC.

This clonotype was counted at least ten times. The chain carries TRBV7-2 and TRBJ1-5; possible D gene TRBD1, 5 bases. The ends were cut back, 7 bases at V and 1 base at J, with 14 bases in the middle. Germline values: CDR1 SGHTA, CDR2 FQGNSA. This CDR3 is built from 15 residues. The CDR3 region has the DNA TGTGCCAGCACCCTCGGAGGGGCAAGCAATCAGCCCCAGCATTTT. This codes for CASTLGGASNQPQHF.

Only a few counts were recorded for this clonotype. This chain connects TRBV28 to TRBJ2-2; 9 bases align to TRBD1. This CDR3 has 15 amino acids. Germline V gives CDR1 MDHEN, CDR2 SYDVKM. Trimming cost V 2 bases and J 5 bases; bases outside gene matches: 3. The CDR3 DNA reads as TGTGCCAGCAGTTTAGGGGACAGGGCGACCGGGGAGCTGTTTTTT. Protein sequence: CASSLGDRATGELFF.

The chain has TRBV7-2 and TRBJ2-2; 15 bases map to TRBD2. The CDR3 has 16 amino acids. J gave up 6 bases and V 4 bases, and 3 bases lay outside the gene matches. Germline CDR1 is SGHTA and CDR2 is FQGNSA. The CDR3 DNA is TGTGCCAGCAGCTCCGGACTAGCGGGAGGGGCCGGGGAGCTGTTTTTT. Its protein is CASSSGLAGGAGELFF.

This clonotype was observed at least ten times. V gene TRBV6-5 combines with J gene TRBJ1-3; D uncertain. The V end lost 0 bases, the J end lost 4 bases, and 13 bases lay between the germline ends. Germline CDR1 MNHEY, CDR2 SVGAGI. The CDR3 spans 16 residues. Written as DNA, the CDR3 is TGTGCCAGCAGTTACTCGGCCGATCAGACCGGAAACACCATATATTTT. It specifies CASSYSADQTGNTIYF.

The rearrangement joins TRBV7-9 to TRBJ1-1, with D perhaps matching TRBD1 (5 bases). Germline V gene sequence: CDR1 SEHNR, CDR2 FQNEAQ (reference sequence). The CDR3 is 14 amino acids. Trimming stripped 4 bases from V and 6 bases from J, with 15 bases between. The CDR3 nucleotides read TGTGCCAGCAGCTCACGGGGGGAGGGCCCTGAAGCTTTCTTT. It yields the protein CASSSRGEGPEAFF.

This clonotype showed up just a few times. The chain is built from TRBV11-2 and TRBJ1-2; D is unresolved. V was shortened by 1 base and J by 4 bases, with 13 bases between the two germline ends. CDR1 is SGHAT, CDR2 FQNNGV, per germline. CDR3 length: 15 amino acids. The DNA for the CDR3 is TGTGCCAGCAGCTTAGCTGCGAGGGAACTCTATGGCTACACCTTC. Protein sequence: CASSLAARELYGYTF.

The chain is built from TRBV7-9 and TRBJ1-2; 7 bases fit TRBD1. The V and J ends lost 3 bases and 7 bases, in that order; junction bases with no gene match: 14. The germline V gene has CDR1 SEHNR and CDR2 FQNEAQ (reference sequence). This CDR3 spans 16 amino acids. CDR3: CASSLTRDSLRGGYTF. CDR3 coding DNA: TGTGCCAGCAGCTTGACTCGGGACAGCCTGAGGGGTGGCTACACCTTC. Full variable domain (remainder filled in from reference TRBV7-9 and TRBJ1-2): DTGVSQNPRHKITKRGQNVTFRCDPISEHNRLYWYRQTLGQGPEFLTYFQNEAQLEKSRLLSDRFSAERPKGSFSTLEIQRTEQGDSAMYLCASSLTRDSLRGGYTFGSGTRLTVV.

This clonotype was found many times. This chain connects TRBV7-6 to TRBJ1-5; no reliable D call. This CDR3 contains 13 residues. V was pared by 1 base and J by 3 bases, with 4 bases between. Germline lookup yields CDR1 SGHVS and CDR2 FNYEAQ. The DNA for the CDR3 is TGTGCCAGCAGCTTAGATCTCAATCAGCCCCAGCATTTT. Amino acids: CASSLDLNQPQHF.

This clonotype was observed at least ten times. V and J are TRBV7-2 and TRBJ1-3; D perhaps matches TRBD1 (6 bases). From germline, CDR1 is SGHTA and CDR2 FQGNSA. Trimming stripped 6 bases from V and 2 bases from J, with 20 bases between. This CDR3 spans 17 amino acids. The CDR3 reads CASRNPTGSLAGNTIYF. The CDR3, as DNA: TGTGCCAGCAGGAACCCTACAGGGAGCTTAGCTGGAAACACCATATATTTT.

In its sample, this clonotype was seen a few times. The genes are TRBV6-5 and TRBJ1-1; maybe TRBD1 (6 bases). This CDR3 is 14 amino acids long. The V end was cut by 4 bases, the J end by 7 bases, with 16 bases between. Germline values: CDR1 MNHEY, CDR2 SVGAGI. CDR3 protein: CASSWTASSVEAFF. The CDR3 region has the DNA TGTGCCAGCAGTTGGACAGCCAGTTCTGTTGAAGCTTTCTTT.

There are a few counts of this clonotype. The rearrangement links TRBV11-3 to TRBJ1-1; D is ambiguous. The CDR3 runs to 14 residues. Germline V gene sequence: CDR1 SGHNT, CDR2 YENEEA. The V gene lost 3 bases and the J gene lost 0 bases, with 8 bases spanning the gap. CDR3 nucleotide sequence: TGTGCCAGCAGCTTGGATGCAGTGAACACTGAAGCTTTCTTT. This encodes CASSLDAVNTEAFF.

In its sample, this clonotype was seen many times. The J gene is TRBJ1-5, the V gene TRBV7-2, with D uncertain. The CDR3 is made up of 14 amino acids. In germline, CDR1 is SGHTA, CDR2 FQGNSA. The V and J ends lost 4 bases and 2 bases respectively, with 9 bases between them. The CDR3: CASSSRTGNQPQHF. The CDR3 DNA follows: TGTGCCAGCAGCTCCCGGACTGGCAATCAGCCCCAGCATTTT.

The sample holds a few counts of this clonotype. This rearrangement joins TRBV7-8 to TRBJ2-1; 10 bases are a match to TRBD2. Germline values: CDR1 SGHVS, CDR2 FQNEAQ. The J segment lost 8 bases and the V segment lost 0 bases, leaving 10 bases of the junction unmatched. The CDR3 runs to 17 residues. CDR3 protein: CASSLAASGSSTHEQFF. The CDR3 DNA is TGTGCCAGCAGCTTAGCAGCTAGCGGGAGTTCGACCCATGAGCAGTTCTTC.

J is TRBJ2-7 and V is TRBV28, with D tentatively TRBD2 (6 bases). Trimming shortened V by 2 bases and J by 7 bases, and 24 bases separated the two germline ends. CDR1 MDHEN and CDR2 SYDVKM come from the germline V gene. The CDR3 sequence is 17 residues long. CDR3 residues: CASSLLRSGATGREQYF. As DNA, the CDR3 is TGTGCCAGCAGTTTACTCAGGTCCGGGGCCACGGGGAGGGAGCAGTACTTC.

This clonotype appeared a few times. The V call is TRBV15, the J call TRBJ1-3, with D possibly TRBD1 on 6 matching bases. The V end was cut by 9 bases, the J end by 8 bases, with 17 bases between. The CDR3 spans 13 residues. Looked up from germline, CDR1 is LNHNV and CDR2 is YYDKDF (reference sequence). The CDR3 DNA reads as TGTGCCACTCGGGGGGGCATCGTAGACACCATATATTTT. It is translated as CATRGGIVDTIYF.

The chain carries TRBV7-2 and TRBJ2-3; 7 positions match TRBD2. The V gene end was trimmed by 6 bases and the J gene end by 4 bases; junction bases not matched to a gene: 10. The CDR3 length is 15 residues. The V gene's germline CDR1 is SGHTA and CDR2 FQGNSA. The CDR3 DNA reads as TGTGCCAGCAGGCACCCGGGAGGCGGCGCAGATACGCAGTATTTT. Protein sequence: CASRHPGGGADTQYF.

The sample holds many counts of this clonotype. The rearrangement uses TRBV7-2 and TRBJ1-5; TRBD1 matches at 9 bases. The CDR3 sequence is 15 residues long. The V and J ends lost 5 bases and 2 bases, in that order; junction bases with no gene match: 4. Germline CDR1 is SGHTA and CDR2 is FQGNSA. The DNA for the CDR3 is TGTGCCAGCAGCACAGGGGGCGCGGGCAATCAGCCCCAGCATTTT. Amino acid sequence: CASSTGGAGNQPQHF. Together with reference TRBV7-2 and TRBJ1-5, the CDR3 gives the full variable domain: GAGVSQSPSNKVTEKGKDVELRCDPISGHTALYWYRQSLGQGLEFLIYFQGNSAPDKSGLPSDRFSAERTGGSVSTLTIQRTQQEDSAVYLCASSTGGAGNQPQHFGDGTRLSIL.

This clonotype was observed a few times. V usage is TRBV6-1 and J usage is TRBJ2-1, with 9 nucleotides matching TRBD2. Trimming removed 1 base from V and 4 bases from J; junction bases left unmatched: 2. Germline V gives CDR1 MNHNS, CDR2 SASEGT. The CDR3 is 15 amino acids. DNA of the CDR3: TGTGCCAGCAGTGAAGTAGCGGGGGAATACAATGAGCAGTTCTTC. Residues: CASSEVAGEYNEQFF.

This chain connects TRBV15 to TRBJ2-7; perhaps TRBD1 as D (6 bases). Trimming cost V 5 bases and J 2 bases, with 13 bases left between them. The CDR3 extends over 14 amino acids. Germline loops: CDR1 LNHNV, CDR2 YYDKDF (reference sequence). This chain's CDR3 is CATSPRGLTYEQYV. The CDR3 bases are TGTGCCACCAGCCCCAGGGGTCTGACCTACGAGCAGTACGTC.